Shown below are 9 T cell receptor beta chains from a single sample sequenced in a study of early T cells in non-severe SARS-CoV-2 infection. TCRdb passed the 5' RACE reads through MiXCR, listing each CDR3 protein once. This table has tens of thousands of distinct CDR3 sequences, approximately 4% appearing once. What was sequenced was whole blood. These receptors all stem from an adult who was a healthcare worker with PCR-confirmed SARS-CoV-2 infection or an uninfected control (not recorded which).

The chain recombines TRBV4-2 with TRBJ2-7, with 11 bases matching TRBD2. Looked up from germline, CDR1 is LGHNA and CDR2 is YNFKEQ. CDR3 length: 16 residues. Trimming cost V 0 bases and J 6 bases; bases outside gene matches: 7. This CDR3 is CASSQDGSGGAVEQYF. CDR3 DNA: TGTGCCAGCAGCCAAGATGGTAGCGGGGGGGCTGTCGAGCAGTACTTC.

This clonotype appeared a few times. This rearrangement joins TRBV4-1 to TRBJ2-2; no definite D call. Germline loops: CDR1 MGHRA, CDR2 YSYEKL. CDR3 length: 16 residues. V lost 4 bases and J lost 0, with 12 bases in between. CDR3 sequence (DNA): TGCGCCAGCAGCCCGAGGACCGTTGCGAACACCGGGGAGCTGTTTTTT. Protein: CASSPRTVANTGELFF.

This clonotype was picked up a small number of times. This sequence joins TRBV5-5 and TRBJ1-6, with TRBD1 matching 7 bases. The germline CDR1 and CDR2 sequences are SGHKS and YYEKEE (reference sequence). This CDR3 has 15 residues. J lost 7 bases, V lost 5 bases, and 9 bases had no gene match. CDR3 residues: CASSPTGTVNSPLHF. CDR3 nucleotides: TGTGCCAGCAGTCCAACCGGGACAGTAAATTCACCCCTCCACTTT. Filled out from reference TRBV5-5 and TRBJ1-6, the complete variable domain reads DAGVTQSPTHLIKTRGQQVTLRCSPISGHKSVSWYQQVLGQGPQFIFQYYEKEERGRGNFPDRFSARQFPNYSSELNVNALLLGDSALYLCASSPTGTVNSPLHFGNGTRLTVT.

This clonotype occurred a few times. In DNA, the CDR3 is TGTGCCGCCGACAGGGGGACGGAGACCCAGTACTTC. Amino acid sequence: CAADRGTETQYF. The chain recombines TRBV28 with TRBJ2-5; 9 bases map to TRBD1. This CDR3 contains 12 residues. Germline values: CDR1 MDHEN, CDR2 SYDVKM. The trim removed 11 bases at V and 5 bases at J, leaving 6 bases unmatched.

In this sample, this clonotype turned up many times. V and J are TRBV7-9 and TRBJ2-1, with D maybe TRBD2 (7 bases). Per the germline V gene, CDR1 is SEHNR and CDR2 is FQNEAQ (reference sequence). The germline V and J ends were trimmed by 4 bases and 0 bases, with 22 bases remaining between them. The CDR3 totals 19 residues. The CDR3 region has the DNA TGTGCCAGCAGCTCCGAACTGAGCGGGACACGAAGCTCCTACAATGAGCAGTTCTTC. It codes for CASSSELSGTRSSYNEQFF.

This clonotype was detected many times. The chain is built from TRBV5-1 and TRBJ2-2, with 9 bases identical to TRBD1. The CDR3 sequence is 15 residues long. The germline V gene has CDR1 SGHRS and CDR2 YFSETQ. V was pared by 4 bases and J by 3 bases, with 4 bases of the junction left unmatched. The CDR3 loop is CASSHGQGHTGELFF. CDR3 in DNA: TGCGCCAGCAGCCACGGACAGGGGCACACCGGGGAGCTGTTTTTT.

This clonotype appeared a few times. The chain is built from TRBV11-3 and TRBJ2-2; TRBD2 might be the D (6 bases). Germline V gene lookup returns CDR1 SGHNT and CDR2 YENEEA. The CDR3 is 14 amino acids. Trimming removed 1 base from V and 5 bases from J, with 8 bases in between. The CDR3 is CASSLARGTGELFF. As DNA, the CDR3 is TGTGCCAGCAGCTTAGCACGGGGGACCGGGGAGCTGTTTTTT.

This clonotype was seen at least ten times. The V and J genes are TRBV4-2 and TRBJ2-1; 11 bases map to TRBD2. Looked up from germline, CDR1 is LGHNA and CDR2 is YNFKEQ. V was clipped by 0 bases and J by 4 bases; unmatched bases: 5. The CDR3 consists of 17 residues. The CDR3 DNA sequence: TGTGCCAGCAGCCAAGAGATAGCGGGAGGGATTTACAATGAGCAGTTCTTC. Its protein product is CASSQEIAGGIYNEQFF.

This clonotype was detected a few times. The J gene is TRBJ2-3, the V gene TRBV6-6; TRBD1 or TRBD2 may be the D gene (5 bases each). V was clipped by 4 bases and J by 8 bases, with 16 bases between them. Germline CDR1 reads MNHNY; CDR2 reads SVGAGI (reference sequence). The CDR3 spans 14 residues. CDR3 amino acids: CASSSHVGTGTQYF. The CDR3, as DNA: TGTGCCAGCAGTTCCCACGTGGGGACGGGTACGCAGTATTTT.